The 17 T cell receptor beta chains reported below all come from one sample, sequenced in a study of preoperative IRX-2 immunotherapy in early breast cancer. Profiled with immunoSEQ multiplex PCR; TCRdb holds only in-frame clones, not every one. The sample lists roughly 27,000 clones, 75% to 80% seen once, with roughly 2.2% in the top ten. As for treatment: preoperative locoregional IRX-2 cytokine immunotherapy. Source: lymph node tissue, taken before IRX-2 immunotherapy. These receptors were collected from a human donor with breast cancer.

The V and J genes are TRBV11-3 and TRBJ2-7; D is possibly TRBD1 or TRBD2 (5 bases each). The V gene lost 5 bases and the J gene lost 3 bases, with 14 bases spanning the gap. The CDR3 sequence is 14 residues long. Germline V gene lookup returns CDR1 SGHNT and CDR2 YENEEA. CDR3 in DNA: TGTGCCAGCAGCGCCCCGGGACCGGTCTACGAGCAGTACTTC. This encodes CASSAPGPVYEQYF.

The J gene is TRBJ2-7, the V gene TRBV11-3, with 8 positions matching TRBD1. V lost 3 bases, J lost 4 bases, and 14 bases stayed unmatched. Germline V gene lookup returns CDR1 SGHNT and CDR2 YENEEA. The CDR3 spans 17 residues. The CDR3 loop reads CASSFIQDRQGRYEQYF. Here the CDR3 DNA reads TGTGCCAGCAGCTTCATTCAGGATCGACAGGGGAGATACGAGCAGTACTTC.

The CDR3 region is CASSYSPGGGMFVGEQYF. DNA for the CDR3: TGTGCCAGCAGTTACTCCCCTGGCGGGGGGATGTTCGTTGGGGAGCAGTACTTC. This chain connects TRBV6-8 to TRBJ2-7; 8 positions agree with TRBD2. CDR3 length: 18 amino acids. Germline CDR1 reads MNHGY; CDR2 reads SAAAGT. The junction had 17 bases not matched to a gene; V was cut back by 0 bases and J by 7 bases.

This clone was seen just once. The genes are TRBV25-1 and TRBJ2-5; no reliable D call. The V gene's germline CDR1 is MGHDK and CDR2 SYGVNS. The CDR3 runs 12 residues. Between the trimmed V and J ends, which lost 5 bases and 4 bases, there was a span of 8 bases. CDR3 sequence (DNA): TGTGCCAGCAGTTTTATCGGAGAGACCCAGTACTTC. Residues: CASSFIGETQYF.

This clone was detected only a few times. The chain combines TRBV6-1 with TRBJ1-1, with D perhaps matching TRBD1 (5 bases). The CDR3 runs 18 residues. Germline V gene lookup returns CDR1 MNHNS and CDR2 SASEGT. The V end lost 0 bases, the J end lost 0 bases, and 17 bases lay between the germline ends. CDR3 region: CASSEAPAGGFMNTEAFF. CDR3 nucleotides: TGTGCCAGCAGTGAAGCGCCCGCGGGGGGGTTCATGAACACTGAAGCTTTCTTT.

CDR3 DNA sequence: TGTGCCAGTAGCCTGGGGGACAGGGCCACCTACAATGAGCAGTTCTTC. Translating gives CASSLGDRATYNEQFF. The V and J genes are TRBV19 and TRBJ2-1; the match to TRBD1 covers 9 bases. CDR1 and CDR2 (germline): LNHDA, SQIVND (reference sequence). The CDR3 is made up of 16 amino acids. After removal of 6 bases from V and 2 bases from J, the junction contained 8 bases not matched to a gene.

J is TRBJ2-7 and V is TRBV19, with D perhaps matching TRBD1 or TRBD2 (5 bases each). The CDR3 sequence is 15 residues long. Trimming stripped 4 bases from V and 2 bases from J, with 15 bases between. Germline V gene lookup returns CDR1 LNHDA and CDR2 SQIVND (reference sequence). CDR3 region: CASSTSRGLAYEQYF. As DNA, the CDR3 is TGTGCCAGTAGTACCTCCCGGGGCCTGGCCTACGAGCAGTACTTC.

This chain uses TRBV12-5 with TRBJ1-1; D is possibly TRBD1 (5 bases). The CDR3 runs to 14 residues. Germline V gives CDR1 LGHNT, CDR2 FRNRAP. CDR3 in amino acids: CASTMRGNTAEAFF. DNA of the CDR3: TGTGCCAGCACTATGCGGGGGAATACAGCTGAAGCTTTCTTT.

This clone has only a few counts. The chain couples TRBV10-3 to TRBJ2-7, with D unresolved. This CDR3 has 13 residues. Germline V CDR1 and CDR2: ENHRY, SYGVKD. V dropped 2 bases and J dropped 2 bases, with 7 bases sitting between them. DNA of the CDR3: TGTGCCATCAGTGAGGGCATTCCCTACGAGCAGTACTTC. Translation gives CAISEGIPYEQYF.

The J gene is TRBJ2-3, the V gene TRBV7-1, with 8 nucleotides matching TRBD2. TRBV7-1 falls under the ORF class, with uncertain function. The CDR3 sequence is 17 residues long. V shed 4 bases and J 2 bases; nucleotides not matched to a gene: 11. For the CDR3, the DNA is TGTGCCAGCAGCTTGGCAAGAGTAGCGGGGCCCACAGATACGCAGTATTTT. Its protein is CASSLARVAGPTDTQYF.

The chain links TRBV11-3 to TRBJ1-2; 8 bases line up with TRBD1. V shed 5 bases, J shed 3 bases, and the junction held 8 bases outside the gene matches. The CDR3 length is 15 residues. Germline V gene lookup returns CDR1 SGHNT and CDR2 YENEEA. CDR3 nucleotides: TGTGCCAGCAGCCCTCAGGACAGGGCACACTATGGCTACACCTTC. Translated, it gives CASSPQDRAHYGYTF.

In nucleotides, the CDR3 is TGTGCCATCAGTGAGTCCTGGGGACTAGCGGGGGGTAAGAATGAGCAGTTCTTC. Its translation is CAISESWGLAGGKNEQFF. J is TRBJ2-1 and V is TRBV10-3, with 15 bases that match TRBD2. The V gene end was trimmed by 0 bases and the J gene end by 7 bases; junction bases not matched to a gene: 7. The germline CDR1 and CDR2 sequences are ENHRY and SYGVKD. CDR3 size: 18 residues.

The chain carries TRBV5-1 and TRBJ2-1, with 15 bases identical to TRBD2. After removal of 5 bases from V and 4 bases from J, the junction contained 7 bases not matched to a gene. CDR3 size: 17 residues. Germline V lookup: CDR1 SGHRS, CDR2 YFSETQ. The CDR3 nucleotides read TGCGCCAGCAGAAGATCCGGGACTAGCGGGGGGTACAATGAGCAGTTCTTC. Protein: CASRRSGTSGGYNEQFF.

V and J are TRBV5-1 and TRBJ2-1; 9 nucleotides line up with TRBD2. This CDR3 has 15 residues. Germline V lookup: CDR1 SGHRS, CDR2 YFSETQ. The trim removed 3 bases at V and 5 bases at J, leaving 6 bases unmatched. The CDR3 loop reads CASSSGTSPDNEQFF. The CDR3 coding sequence is TGCGCCAGCAGCTCGGGGACTAGCCCCGACAATGAGCAGTTCTTC.

V is TRBV29-1 and J is TRBJ1-3; the D is unclear. Trimming removed 6 bases at V and 2 bases at J, with 11 bases between. The CDR3 is made up of 13 amino acids. Germline V gene data show CDR1 as SQVTM and CDR2 as ANQGSEA. DNA of the CDR3: TGCAGCGTCGCCCCTGGGACTGGAAACACCATATATTTT. Protein sequence: CSVAPGTGNTIYF.

The chain combines TRBV1 with TRBJ1-2. TRBV1 is shown as a pseudogene. The CDR3 runs to 17 residues. The CDR3 is CASSQINPGLRRGGYTF. The CDR3 region has the DNA TGCGCCAGCAGCCAAATCAACCCGGGACTCCGGAGAGGTGGCTACACCTTC.

The chain couples TRBV10-2 to TRBJ2-5; unclear D gene. CDR1 WSHSY and CDR2 SAAADI come from the germline V gene. Trimming stripped 1 base from V and 1 base from J, with 4 bases between. The CDR3 is 13 amino acids. The chain's CDR3 is CASSEYSQETQYF. In DNA form, the CDR3 reads TGCGCCAGCAGTGAGTACAGCCAAGAGACCCAGTACTTC.